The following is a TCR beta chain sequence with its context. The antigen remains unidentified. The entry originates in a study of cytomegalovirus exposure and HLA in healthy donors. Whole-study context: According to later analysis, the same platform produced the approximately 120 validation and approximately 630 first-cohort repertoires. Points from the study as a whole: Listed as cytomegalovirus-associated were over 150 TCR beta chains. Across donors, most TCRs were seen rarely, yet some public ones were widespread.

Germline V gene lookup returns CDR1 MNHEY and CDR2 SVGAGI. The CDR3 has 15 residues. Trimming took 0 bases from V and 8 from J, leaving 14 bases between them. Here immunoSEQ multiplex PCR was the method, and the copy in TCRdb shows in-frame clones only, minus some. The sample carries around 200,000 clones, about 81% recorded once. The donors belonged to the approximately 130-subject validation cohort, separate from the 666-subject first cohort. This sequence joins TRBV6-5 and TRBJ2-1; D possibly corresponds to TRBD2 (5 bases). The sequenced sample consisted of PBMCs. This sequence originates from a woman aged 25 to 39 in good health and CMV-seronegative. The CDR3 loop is CASSYSLSSTDEQFF. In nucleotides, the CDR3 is TGTGCCAGCAGTTACTCTCTTTCTAGCACCGATGAGCAGTTCTTC.